The 21 T cell receptor beta chains below come from one sample, sequenced in a study of identical twins. TCRdb re-called the 5' RACE reads with MiXCR, one entry per CDR3 protein. The repertoire holds some 320,000 distinct CDR3 sequences, with 9% to 15% as singletons. These sequences were also reported in another study, on yellow fever vaccine responses in identical twins.

Specimen: CD8+ T cells sorted from blood. Receptors were obtained from a woman between 18 and 29 years old in good health.

CDR3 loop: CASSPTSGGARAYNEQFF. The CDR3 coding sequence is TGTGCCAGCAGCCCGACTAGCGGGGGGGCCAGAGCCTACAATGAGCAGTTCTTC. V is TRBV11-1 and J is TRBJ2-1; 14 positions agree with TRBD2. With V trimmed by 5 bases and J by 2 bases, 8 bases remained unmatched. This CDR3 region has 18 residues. Looked up from germline, CDR1 is SGHAT and CDR2 is FQDESV (reference sequence).

The chain couples TRBV27 to TRBJ1-1; D not certain. CDR1 is MNHEY, CDR2 SMNVEV, per germline (reference sequence). The ends were cut back, 5 bases at V and 2 bases at J, with 9 bases in the middle. CDR3 size: 13 residues. CDR3 DNA sequence: TGTGCCAGCAGTCCAAAGGGTAACACTGAAGCTTTCTTT. Protein: CASSPKGNTEAFF.

The rearrangement uses TRBV11-2 and TRBJ1-2; 11 nucleotides line up with TRBD1. Unmatched junction bases numbered 7, after V lost 5 bases and J lost 5 bases. This CDR3 region has 15 residues. Per germline, CDR1 SGHAT and CDR2 FQNNGV. The CDR3 DNA is TGTGCCAGCAGCCCAACCGGACAGGGGGCATATGGCTACACCTTC. Translation: CASSPTGQGAYGYTF.

This clonotype came up a few times. J is TRBJ2-1 and V is TRBV7-3; maybe TRBD2 (5 bases). V gave up 2 bases and J gave up 0 bases, with 8 bases separating them. Per the germline V gene, CDR1 is SGHTA and CDR2 is FQGTGA. This CDR3 contains 15 residues. As DNA, the CDR3 is TGTGCCAGCAGCTTACTCCGGGACTCCTACAATGAGCAGTTCTTC. Its translation is CASSLLRDSYNEQFF.

This clonotype was counted at least ten times. This rearrangement joins TRBV5-1 to TRBJ2-7, with TRBD1 identical over 8 bases. V gave up 0 bases and J gave up 6 bases; unmatched junction bases: 2. This CDR3 has 13 amino acids. Per the germline V gene, CDR1 is SGHRS and CDR2 is YFSETQ. The CDR3 sequence is CASSLGQGTEQYV. CDR3 coding DNA: TGCGCCAGCAGCTTGGGACAGGGGACCGAGCAGTACGTC.

This clonotype occurred many times. The chain links TRBV29-1 to TRBJ2-2; TRBD2 might be the D (6 bases). Germline-derived CDR1 and CDR2 are SQVTM and ANQGSEA. The CDR3 has 13 amino acids. The V gene lost 4 bases and the J gene lost 4 bases, with 10 bases spanning the gap. The CDR3 bases are TGCAGCGTTGCCGGGGACTTCACCGGGGAGCTGTTTTTT. Its translation: CSVAGDFTGELFF.

The rearrangement joins TRBV7-9 to TRBJ1-2; TRBD1 is a possible D gene (6 bases). The germline gives CDR1 SEHNR, CDR2 FQNEAQ (reference sequence). With 1 base removed from V and 8 bases from J, the gap between germline ends came to 8 bases. CDR3 length: 12 residues. The CDR3 is CASSLGQAGYTF. CDR3 coding DNA: TGTGCCAGCAGCTTAGGACAGGCGGGCTACACCTTC.

This clonotype has only a few counts. This rearrangement joins TRBV20-1 to TRBJ2-7, with a tentative D call TRBD2 (5 bases). CDR3 length: 13 amino acids. CDR1 is DFQATT and CDR2 is SNEGSKA in the germline V gene (reference sequence). Deletions cut 6 bases from V and 1 base from J, with 13 bases between. As DNA, the CDR3 is TGCAGTGCCCCAACGGGGAAATCCTACGAGCAGTACTTC. Protein product: CSAPTGKSYEQYF.

The rearrangement joins TRBV6-2 or TRBV6-3 to TRBJ2-7, with no clear D. The V end lost 0 bases, the J end lost 5 bases, and 11 bases lay between the germline ends. Germline V lookup: CDR1 MNHEY, CDR2 SVGEGT. The CDR3 contains 14 residues. CDR3 sequence: CASSYSGISDEQYV. The CDR3 DNA reads as TGTGCCAGCAGTTACTCGGGGATTTCAGACGAGCAGTACGTC.

The V gene is TRBV29-1, the J gene TRBJ2-3; the match to TRBD2 covers 13 bases. The CDR3 has 15 residues. Germline values: CDR1 SQVTM, CDR2 ANQGSEA. V lost 6 bases and J lost 2; bases outside the gene matches: 5. CDR3 sequence reads: CSVATSGRVTDTQYF. As DNA, the CDR3 is TGCAGCGTCGCAACTAGCGGGAGGGTCACAGATACGCAGTATTTT.

V is TRBV4-1 and J is TRBJ1-1; 11 nucleotides line up with TRBD1. Germline-derived CDR1 and CDR2 are MGHRA and YSYEKL. The V segment lost 0 bases and the J segment 3 bases; nucleotides outside the gene matches: 6. The CDR3 sequence is 17 residues long. The CDR3 coding sequence is TGCGCCAGCAGCCAAGAGGGGACAGGGGGGTTTGACACTGAAGCTTTCTTT. Its translation: CASSQEGTGGFDTEAFF.

The chain combines TRBV7-2 with TRBJ2-1; D is undetermined. In germline, CDR1 is SGHTA, CDR2 FQGNSA. The CDR3 covers 13 residues. V lost 3 bases, J lost 6 bases, and 9 bases lay in between. The DNA of the CDR3 is TGTGCCAGCAGCTTCACCCGACTCAATGAGCAGTTCTTC. Translation: CASSFTRLNEQFF.

This clonotype was observed at least ten times. The chain carries TRBV12-3 or TRBV12-4 and TRBJ2-5; 14 bases match TRBD2. CDR3 size: 16 residues. The V and J ends lost 4 bases and 3 bases, in that order; junction bases with no gene match: 4. This CDR3 is CASSSGTSGSKETQYF. DNA for the CDR3: TGTGCCAGCAGTTCCGGGACTAGCGGGAGTAAAGAGACCCAGTACTTC.

This clonotype has just a few counts. The chain links TRBV27 to TRBJ2-4; the D gene is possibly TRBD1 (6 bases). CDR1 is MNHEY, CDR2 SMNVEV, per germline (reference sequence). The CDR3 covers 17 residues. V gave up 7 bases and J gave up 0 bases, with 19 bases separating them. The CDR3 here is CASTRGTDALAKNIQYF. The DNA of the CDR3 is TGTGCCAGCACTAGGGGGACGGATGCTCTAGCCAAAAACATTCAGTACTTC.

The rearrangement links TRBV11-2 to TRBJ1-2; D is perhaps TRBD1 (5 bases). V was cut by 3 bases and J by 7 bases, with 18 bases left in between. CDR1 and CDR2 (germline): SGHAT, FQNNGV. The CDR3 loop spans 15 amino acids. The chain's CDR3 is CASSFPKGAFSGYTF. In nucleotides, the CDR3 is TGTGCCAGCAGCTTTCCCAAAGGGGCATTCTCTGGCTACACCTTC. Looking up the rest from reference TRBV11-2 and TRBJ1-2 gives the full variable domain: EAGVAQSPRYKIIEKRQSVAFWCNPISGHATLYWYQQILGQGPKLLIQFQNNGVVDDSQLPKDRFSAERLKGVDSTLKIQPAKLEDSAVYLCASSFPKGAFSGYTFGSGTRLTVV.

This clonotype was recorded once. The chain joins TRBV6-1 to TRBJ2-2; 8 bases map to TRBD2. This CDR3 has 16 residues. CDR1 and CDR2 (germline): MNHNS, SASEGT. Trimming took 3 bases from V and 8 from J; bases not matched to a gene: 11. CDR3: CASSDWEGLVFGELFF. The CDR3 DNA follows: TGTGCCAGCAGTGATTGGGAGGGACTAGTTTTTGGGGAGCTGTTTTTT.

J is TRBJ1-1 and V is TRBV4-1, with D maybe TRBD1 (6 bases). CDR1 is MGHRA, CDR2 YSYEKL, per germline. The V and J ends lost 0 bases and 5 bases respectively, with 13 bases between them. This CDR3 is 15 amino acids long. CDR3 residues: CASSQEWGAGTEAFF. The CDR3 DNA reads TGCGCCAGCAGCCAAGAATGGGGGGCAGGGACTGAAGCTTTCTTT.

This clonotype has at least ten counts. CDR3 nucleotides: TGTGCCAGCAGCTTGGGGTGGGGGACAGATACGCAGTATTTT. Amino acids: CASSLGWGTDTQYF. This chain joins TRBV5-5 and TRBJ2-3, with D possibly being TRBD1 or TRBD2 (5 bases each). The germline V and J ends were trimmed by 0 bases and 3 bases, with 8 bases remaining between them. The length of the CDR3 is 14 residues. The germline V gene encodes CDR1 SGHKS and CDR2 YYEKEE (reference sequence).

The chain links TRBV10-3 to TRBJ2-1; D is undetermined. CDR1 is ENHRY, CDR2 SYGVKD, per germline. V lost 0 bases and J lost 3, with 9 bases in between. The CDR3 consists of 15 residues. The CDR3 DNA reads TGTGCCATCAGTGAGTCCATAGGGATCTACAATGAGCAGTTCTTC. It translates to CAISESIGIYNEQFF.

As regards this clonotype: A much larger clone differs from this one at a single base, so this may be a read error. The V and J genes are TRBV12-3 or TRBV12-4 and TRBJ2-1; TRBD2 matches at 9 bases. V lost 8 bases and J lost 6; bases outside the gene matches: 8. This CDR3 has 14 residues. CDR3 in amino acids: CASQQGGGANEQFF. As DNA, the CDR3 is TGTGCCAGCCAGCAGGGCGGGGGGGCCAATGAGCAGTTCTTC.

The chain recombines TRBV12-3 or TRBV12-4 with TRBJ2-1; TRBD2 matches at 7 bases. With V trimmed by 6 bases and J by 7 bases, 15 bases remained unmatched. The CDR3 length is 16 residues. The DNA of the CDR3 is TGTGCCAGCAGCCCCCCATCGGCGGGAGATGGGAATGAGCAGTTCTTC. Encoded protein: CASSPPSAGDGNEQFF.